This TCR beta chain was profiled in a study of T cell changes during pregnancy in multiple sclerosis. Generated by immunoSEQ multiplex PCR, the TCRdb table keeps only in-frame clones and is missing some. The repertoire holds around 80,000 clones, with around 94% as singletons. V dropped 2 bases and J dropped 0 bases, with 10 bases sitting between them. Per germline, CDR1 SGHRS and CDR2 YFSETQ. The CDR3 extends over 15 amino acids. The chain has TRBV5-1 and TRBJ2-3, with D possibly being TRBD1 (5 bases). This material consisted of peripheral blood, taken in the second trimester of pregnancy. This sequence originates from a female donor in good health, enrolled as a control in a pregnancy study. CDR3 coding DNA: TGCGCCAGCAGCTTCCAGGGCCTTAGCACAGATACGCAGTATTTT. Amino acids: CASSFQGLSTDTQYF.